Presented here are 23 T cell receptor beta chains from one specimen sequenced in a study of cytomegalovirus exposure and HLA in healthy donors. PCR employed 60 Vbeta and 13 Jbeta primers. TCRdb's table, derived via immunoSEQ multiplex PCR, lists solely in-frame clones and lacks some. The sample contains more than 150,000 clones, roughly 82% of which appear only once. The specimen sequenced was PBMCs. These receptors were obtained from a man aged 40-50 years in good health and CMV-seronegative.

The V gene is TRBV28, the J gene TRBJ1-5, with unresolved D. The CDR3 is made up of 15 amino acids. Germline V gene lookup returns CDR1 MDHEN and CDR2 SYDVKM. The germline V and J ends were trimmed by 7 bases and 6 bases, with 19 bases remaining between them. CDR3 sequence: CASTFPAAGFQPQHF. In DNA form, the CDR3 reads TGTGCCAGCACCTTCCCGGCCGCCGGGTTTCAGCCCCAGCATTTT.

The chain employs TRBV5-1 and TRBJ2-2; perhaps TRBD2 as D (6 bases). Per the germline V gene, CDR1 is SGHRS and CDR2 is YFSETQ. This CDR3 region has 15 residues. Trimming took off 3 bases at V and 3 bases at J, with 12 bases between the two ends. This CDR3 is CASSSGETDTGELFF. As DNA, the CDR3 is TGCGCCAGCAGCTCGGGGGAGACAGACACCGGGGAGCTGTTTTTT.

A few counts support this clone. The chain couples TRBV13 to TRBJ2-7; D is perhaps TRBD1 (6 bases). This CDR3 region has 12 residues. Germline V gene lookup returns CDR1 PRHDT and CDR2 FYEKMQ (reference sequence). The V end was cut by 5 bases, the J end by 4 bases, with 9 bases between. This CDR3 is CASSTTGYEQYF. The CDR3 nucleotides are TGTGCCAGCAGCACTACAGGGTACGAGCAGTACTTC. Looking up the rest from reference TRBV13 and TRBJ2-7 gives the full variable domain: AAGVIQSPRHLIKEKRETATLKCYPIPRHDTVYWYQQGPGQDPQFLISFYEKMQSDKGSIPDRFSAQQFSDYHSELNMSSLELGDSALYFCASSTTGYEQYFGPGTRLTVT.

This clone was counted a single time. V usage is TRBV7-9 and J usage is TRBJ2-3; 12 nucleotides match TRBD2. J was trimmed by 2 bases and V by 5 bases; bases with no gene match: 5. CDR3 length equals 16 residues. Germline V gene sequence: CDR1 SEHNR, CDR2 FQNEAQ (reference sequence). The DNA of the CDR3 is TGTGCCAGCAGCCACGGACTAGCGGGGACCACAGATACGCAGTATTTT. It encodes CASSHGLAGTTDTQYF.

The rearrangement joins TRBV10-3 to TRBJ1-5, with no clear D. CDR1 is ENHRY, CDR2 SYGVKD, per germline. Trimming removed 0 bases from V and 3 bases from J, with 3 bases in between. This CDR3 region has 13 residues. CDR3 nucleotide sequence: TGTGCCATCAGTGAGTCCGTCAATCAGCCCCAGCATTTT. The encoded protein is CAISESVNQPQHF.

The CDR3 nucleotides are TGTGCCAGCAGTGACCAACTAGCGGGAGGGCCGAACACCGGGGAGCTGTTTTTT. The encoded protein is CASSDQLAGGPNTGELFF. The rearrangement uses TRBV6-1 and TRBJ2-2; TRBD2 matches at 13 bases. Per the germline V gene, CDR1 is MNHNS and CDR2 is SASEGT. This CDR3 spans 18 amino acids. The ends lost 3 bases at V and 0 bases at J; junction bases unmatched: 4.

The rearrangement links TRBV18 to TRBJ1-1; the D gene is possibly TRBD1 (6 bases). Germline V gene data show CDR1 as KGHSH and CDR2 as LQKENI. This CDR3 region has 13 residues. Deletions cut 5 bases from V and 5 bases from J, with 12 bases between. CDR3: CASSSGGRTEAFF. The CDR3 nucleotides read TGTGCCAGCTCATCTGGGGGCAGGACTGAAGCTTTCTTT.

To note about this clone: Other DNA sequences of this sample code for an identical CDR3. The chain has TRBV9 and TRBJ1-2; 7 bases match TRBD1. V shed 4 bases, J shed 2 bases, and the junction held 2 bases outside the gene matches. Germline V gene data show CDR1 as SGDLS and CDR2 as YYNGEE. The CDR3 has 13 amino acids. The chain's CDR3 is CASSRDSNYGYTF. DNA for the CDR3: TGTGCCAGCAGCCGGGACAGCAACTATGGCTACACCTTC.

This chain uses TRBV27 with TRBJ2-6, with 7 nucleotides matching TRBD1. This CDR3 is 19 amino acids long. CDR1 and CDR2 (germline): MNHEY, SMNVEV (reference sequence). Trimming cost V 4 bases and J 4 bases; bases outside gene matches: 16. The CDR3 loop is CASSSPWEQGFAGANVLTF. CDR3 DNA sequence: TGTGCCAGCAGTTCCCCCTGGGAACAGGGGTTCGCAGGGGCCAACGTCCTGACTTTC.

The chain combines TRBV19 with TRBJ2-2, with 7 nucleotides matching TRBD1. Germline CDR1 is LNHDA and CDR2 is SQIVND (reference sequence). This CDR3 has 15 amino acids. V shed 5 bases and J 7 bases; nucleotides not matched to a gene: 10. The CDR3 loop reads CASSPGTAFGGELFF. CDR3 nucleotides: TGTGCCAGTAGTCCCGGGACAGCTTTCGGCGGGGAGCTGTTTTTT.

The CDR3 region has the DNA TGTGCCAGCAGCCCGCGAGTAGCCGTGAATGAAAAACTGTTTTTT. Protein: CASSPRVAVNEKLFF. The chain joins TRBV11-2 to TRBJ1-4, with no clear D. From germline, CDR1 is SGHAT and CDR2 FQNNGV. Deletions cut 5 bases from V and 5 bases from J, with 15 bases between. The CDR3 is 15 residues long.

This sequence joins TRBV5-4 and TRBJ1-1, with D maybe TRBD1 (5 bases). V lost 3 bases and J lost 0, with 15 bases in between. The CDR3 is 16 residues long. Per the germline V gene, CDR1 is SGHNT and CDR2 is YYREEE (reference sequence). The CDR3 DNA reads as TGTGCCAGCAGCTCCCGGAGGGGTATAATGAACACTGAAGCTTTCTTT. It encodes CASSSRRGIMNTEAFF.

This chain uses TRBV28 with TRBJ1-4, with no clear D. Per germline, CDR1 MDHEN and CDR2 SYDVKM. The CDR3 is made up of 12 amino acids. V lost 3 bases, J lost 7 bases, and 6 bases lay in between. CDR3 nucleotides: TGTGCCAGCAGTTTGCGGCCTGAAAAACTGTTTTTT. Its protein is CASSLRPEKLFF. Drawing the rest from reference TRBV28 and TRBJ1-4, the complete variable domain is DVKVTQSSRYLVKRTGEKVFLECVQDMDHENMFWYRQDPGLGLRLIYFSYDVKMKEKGDIPEGYSVSREKKERFSLILESASTNQTSMYLCASSLRPEKLFFGSGTQLSVL.

This clone was seen a handful of times. This chain links TRBV6-4 with TRBJ1-6; D not certain. Germline loops: CDR1 MRHNA, CDR2 SNTAGT. V gave up 0 bases and J gave up 7 bases, with 7 bases separating them. The CDR3 spans 14 residues. The CDR3 spells CASSDSSLNSPLHF. In nucleotides, the CDR3 is TGTGCCAGCAGTGACTCGTCCTTGAATTCACCCCTCCACTTT.

This chain uses TRBV10-1 with TRBJ2-4, with 14 bases identical to TRBD2. Germline V lookup: CDR1 WNHNN, CDR2 SYGVQD (reference sequence). V gave up 9 bases and J gave up 0 bases; unmatched junction bases: 7. This CDR3 region has 17 residues. The CDR3 here is CARTGLAGGLAKNIQYF. CDR3 DNA: TGCGCCAGAACAGGACTAGCGGGGGGATTAGCCAAAAACATTCAGTACTTC.

The chain is built from TRBV30 and TRBJ1-5, with a possible D match to TRBD1 (5 bases). This CDR3 is 14 amino acids long. Trimming stripped 1 base from V and 3 bases from J, with 10 bases between. CDR1 is GTSNPN, CDR2 SVGIG, per germline (reference sequence). CDR3 region: CAWSEGMHNQPQHF. The CDR3 DNA follows: TGTGCCTGGAGTGAGGGGATGCACAATCAGCCCCAGCATTTT.

The chain employs TRBV6-6 and TRBJ1-5, with TRBD1 identical over 8 bases. Germline loops: CDR1 MNHNY, CDR2 SVGAGI (reference sequence). This CDR3 spans 14 amino acids. The V and J ends lost 7 bases and 8 bases, in that order; junction bases with no gene match: 10. As DNA, the CDR3 is TGTGCCAGCACAGGACAGGGTAGGGGTAAGCCCCAGCATTTT. It codes for CASTGQGRGKPQHF.

V and J are TRBV28 and TRBJ1-2; a possible D gene is TRBD1 (6 bases). The CDR3 is made up of 15 amino acids. The V end lost 6 bases, the J end lost 0 bases, and 14 bases lay between the germline ends. Germline CDR1 MDHEN, CDR2 SYDVKM. The CDR3 nucleotides read TGTGCCAGCAGGGTTGCCGGGACACCTAACTATGGCTACACCTTC. As protein: CASRVAGTPNYGYTF.

Concerning this clone itself: This sample also contains other DNA sequences that code for the same CDR3. The V call is TRBV7-3, the J call TRBJ2-1, with 7 bases identical to TRBD2. J gave up 2 bases and V 2 bases, and 0 bases lay outside the gene matches. The germline gives CDR1 SGHTA, CDR2 FQGTGA. The CDR3 has 14 residues. CDR3 sequence reads: CASSLGLAYNEQFF. The DNA of the CDR3 is TGTGCCAGCAGCTTAGGACTAGCCTACAATGAGCAGTTCTTC.

The V call is TRBV7-2, the J call TRBJ2-1; 7 bases fit TRBD2. Germline CDR1 and CDR2: SGHTA and FQGNSA. The CDR3 consists of 14 residues. The V segment lost 8 bases and the J segment 7 bases; nucleotides outside the gene matches: 11. CDR3 protein: CASLPGRGWNEQFF. CDR3 DNA: TGTGCCAGCCTTCCGGGGAGGGGATGGAATGAGCAGTTCTTC.

The gene calls are TRBV7-9 and TRBJ2-3; TRBD2 matches at 11 bases. The ends lost 4 bases at V and 7 bases at J; junction bases unmatched: 13. The V gene's germline CDR1 is SEHNR and CDR2 FQNEAQ (reference sequence). The CDR3 loop spans 17 amino acids. The chain's CDR3 is CASSSILSGGAANTQYF. In DNA, the CDR3 is TGTGCCAGCAGCTCAATACTTAGCGGGGGGGCCGCAAATACGCAGTATTTT.

This clone was seen once. This chain uses TRBV9 with TRBJ2-1; 13 bases map to TRBD2. The CDR3 consists of 15 residues. Trimming took 0 bases from V and 8 from J; bases not matched to a gene: 2. CDR1 and CDR2 (germline): SGDLS, YYNGEE. CDR3 loop: CASSVGLAGGYEQFF. Written as DNA, the CDR3 is TGTGCCAGCAGCGTAGGACTAGCGGGGGGTTATGAGCAGTTCTTC.

The chain employs TRBV7-9 and TRBJ1-3, with 8 bases lining up with TRBD1. V lost 8 bases, J lost 0 bases, and 6 bases stayed unmatched. The CDR3 is 15 residues long. CDR1 is SEHNR and CDR2 is FQNEAQ in the germline V gene (reference sequence). As DNA, the CDR3 is TGTGCCAGCCCCCGACAGGGGTACTCTGGAAACACCATATATTTT. Translated: CASPRQGYSGNTIYF.